This T cell receptor beta chain comes out of a study of T cells after posttransplantation cyclophosphamide. V shed 7 bases and J 6 bases; nucleotides not matched to a gene: 10. This CDR3 contains 14 residues. CDR1 and CDR2 (germline): MNHNY, SVGAGI (reference sequence). On this clone itself: The antigen remains undetermined.

Notes on the study in general: Later post-transplant blood repertoires were often dominated by donor CD8+ memory clones. Skin or GI-infiltrating T cells shared few TRB sequences with blood.

Some clones are missing from TCRdb's copy, which holds only in-frame ones; the method was immunoSEQ multiplex PCR. The data hold 20,000 to 30,000 clones, with more than 75% observed a single time. This TCR was recovered from a woman aged 55-69 years with a blood cancer, CMV-positive, and with a related stem cell donor. The sample taken for sequencing was PBMCs. The chain uses TRBV6-6 and TRBJ2-7, with 9 bases fitting TRBD1. The CDR3 region has the DNA TGTGCCAGCACCACCGGGACAGGGTCGCCCGAGCAGTACTTC. It encodes CASTTGTGSPEQYF.